The 31 T cell receptor beta chains reported below all come from one sample, sequenced in a study of CD8 T cells in ankylosing spondylitis. Via MiXCR, TCRdb re-called the 5' RACE reads, giving one row per CDR3 protein. The sample lists hundreds of thousands of distinct CDR3 sequences; about 26% were seen once. Sequenced material: blood, either unsorted or a sorted T cell fraction (not recorded which). The receptors were gathered from a male donor with ankylosing spondylitis or in good health (not recorded which).

V usage is TRBV6-5 and J usage is TRBJ2-7, with D perhaps matching TRBD1 (5 bases). Germline lookup yields CDR1 MNHEY and CDR2 SVGAGI. This CDR3 region has 13 residues. V shed 2 bases and J shed 7 bases, with 12 bases lying between them. CDR3 DNA sequence: TGTGCCAGCAGTTACGAGGCAGGGCAAGAGCAGTACTTC. Translation gives CASSYEAGQEQYF.

The V call is TRBV29-1, the J call TRBJ2-7; D perhaps matches TRBD1 (6 bases). V was shortened by 4 bases and J by 3 bases, with 10 bases between the two germline ends. The CDR3 has 12 residues. Germline CDR1 and CDR2: SQVTM and ANQGSEA. CDR3 amino acids: CSVVGHLYEQYF. In DNA form, the CDR3 reads TGCAGCGTTGTGGGACACCTCTACGAGCAGTACTTC.

The chain links TRBV12-3 or TRBV12-4 to TRBJ2-1; possible D gene TRBD2, 6 bases. Trimming cost V 4 bases and J 5 bases, with 15 bases left between them. This CDR3 has 15 residues. The CDR3 here is CASSWGLPTNNEQFF. The CDR3 DNA follows: TGTGCCAGCAGTTGGGGACTTCCAACTAACAATGAGCAGTTCTTC.

In its sample, this clonotype was seen once. A much larger clone differs from this one at a single base, so this may be a read error. The chain recombines TRBV10-3 with TRBJ2-2; tentative D call: TRBD1 (5 bases). This CDR3 contains 15 residues. From germline, CDR1 is ENHRY and CDR2 SYGVKD. The CDR3 DNA reads as TGTGTCATCAGTGAATGGGGCACGGGCCCCGGGGAGCTGTTTTTT. Its protein is CVISEWGTGPGELFF.

Ten or more counts support this clonotype. The CDR3 loop reads CASSESGRALNEQFF. CDR3 bases: TGTGCCAGCAGCGAAAGCGGGAGGGCCCTCAATGAGCAGTTCTTC. The chain combines TRBV7-3 with TRBJ2-1, with TRBD2 matching 10 bases. Germline CDR1 SGHTA, CDR2 FQGTGA. The CDR3 length is 15 residues. Germline trimming cut 5 bases from V and 6 bases from J; bases unmatched to any gene: 7.

The V and J genes are TRBV20-1 and TRBJ2-3; 7 bases fit TRBD1. V dropped 4 bases and J dropped 0; count of bases not matched to a gene: 10. The CDR3 spans 16 residues. Germline assignment: CDR1 DFQATT and CDR2 SNEGSKA (reference sequence). The CDR3 loop reads CSAIPQGLSSTDTQYF. CDR3 nucleotides: TGCAGTGCTATCCCACAGGGGTTATCTAGCACAGATACGCAGTATTTT.

The genes are TRBV6-5 and TRBJ1-2; D gene ambiguous. Germline V gene data show CDR1 as MNHEY and CDR2 as SVGAGI. V was clipped by 6 bases and J by 2 bases, with 7 bases between them. This CDR3 is built from 12 residues. The CDR3 reads CASRGPNYGYTF. CDR3 DNA sequence: TGTGCCAGCAGAGGACCCAACTATGGCTACACCTTC.

The V call is TRBV27, the J call TRBJ2-1, with TRBD2 matching 11 bases. The junction had 12 bases not matched to a gene; V was cut back by 3 bases and J by 5 bases. Germline CDR1 reads MNHEY; CDR2 reads SMNVEV (reference sequence). The CDR3 spans 18 residues. The CDR3 region has the DNA TGTGCCAGCAGTTTCGGAGCCGGGACTAGCGGTACCCACAATGAGCAGTTCTTC. Protein sequence: CASSFGAGTSGTHNEQFF.

Written as DNA, the CDR3 is TGTGCCAGCAGTTTCCGGGAAAATCAGCCCCAGCATTTT. It yields the protein CASSFRENQPQHF. The chain combines TRBV12-3 or TRBV12-4 with TRBJ1-5, with unresolved D. This CDR3 comprises 13 residues. V lost 3 bases to trimming and J lost 4 bases, with 7 bases between them.

Many counts were recorded for this clonotype. The chain links TRBV12-3 or TRBV12-4 to TRBJ2-1, with 9 bases fitting TRBD2. The V and J ends lost 5 bases and 5 bases, in that order; junction bases with no gene match: 7. The CDR3 totals 15 residues. The CDR3, as DNA: TGTGCCAGCAGTACTAGCGGGCTCATAAACAATGAGCAGTTCTTC. This sequence encodes CASSTSGLINNEQFF.

The chain links TRBV20-1 to TRBJ1-5; TRBD1 aligns across 11 bases. Per germline, CDR1 DFQATT and CDR2 SNEGSKA (reference sequence). This CDR3 spans 14 amino acids. With 4 bases clipped from V and 6 bases from J, the junction kept 5 bases outside the gene matches. The CDR3 loop reads CSAMGQGDSQPQHF. CDR3 sequence (DNA): TGCAGTGCTATGGGACAGGGGGACAGTCAGCCCCAGCATTTT.

This clonotype has a count of ten or more. The chain uses TRBV29-1 and TRBJ2-1, with TRBD1 identical over 10 bases. Trimming removed 8 bases from V and 9 bases from J; junction bases left unmatched: 7. Germline CDR1 SQVTM, CDR2 ANQGSEA. The CDR3 is 12 amino acids. The DNA for the CDR3 is TGCAGCCTGGGACAGGGGAGAGGTGAGCAGTTCTTC. It translates to CSLGQGRGEQFF.

The V and J genes are TRBV6-1 and TRBJ2-3; TRBD2 matches 7 bases. Germline lookup yields CDR1 MNHNS and CDR2 SASEGT. This CDR3 has 13 amino acids. V gave up 6 bases and J gave up 3 bases; unmatched junction bases: 3. The CDR3 is CASSRTRTDTQYF. The CDR3 DNA reads as TGTGCCAGCAGCCGGACTAGAACAGATACGCAGTATTTT.

This clonotype was seen ten or more times. The gene calls are TRBV7-9 and TRBJ1-6; possibly TRBD1 for D (5 bases). Germline V lookup: CDR1 SEHNR, CDR2 FQNEAQ (reference sequence). V was trimmed by 2 bases and J by 5 bases, leaving 7 bases between them. This CDR3 region has 14 residues. This chain's CDR3 is CASSLMTDNSPLHF. DNA of the CDR3: TGTGCCAGCAGCTTAATGACAGATAATTCACCCCTCCACTTT.

This clonotype was seen many times. The genes are TRBV6-6 and TRBJ2-7; TRBD2 is a possible D gene (5 bases). The CDR3 is made up of 11 amino acids. Trimming removed 10 bases from V and 4 bases from J, with 11 bases in between. CDR1 is MNHNY and CDR2 is SVGAGI in the germline V gene (reference sequence). The CDR3, as DNA: TGTGCCACGTTTTCGGGGTACGAGCAGTACTTC. Protein: CATFSGYEQYF.

This clonotype was counted a few times. V is TRBV12-3 or TRBV12-4 and J is TRBJ2-7, with 7 bases aligning to TRBD1. J gave up 3 bases and V 5 bases, and 7 bases lay outside the gene matches. The CDR3 spans 14 residues. This CDR3 is CASSPGTVDYEQYF. The CDR3 DNA reads TGTGCCAGCAGTCCCGGGACAGTGGACTACGAGCAGTACTTC.

CDR3 amino acids: CASSFSAATNEKLFF. The CDR3 DNA reads as TGTGCCAGCAGTTTCTCGGCTGCAACTAATGAAAAACTGTTTTTT. The chain links TRBV6-5 to TRBJ1-4; D is uncertain. The CDR3 loop spans 15 amino acids. Germline CDR1 and CDR2: MNHEY and SVGAGI. V lost 4 bases, J lost 0 bases, and 9 bases lay in between.

This clonotype has a count of ten or more. V usage is TRBV29-1 and J usage is TRBJ2-7, with D unclear. The CDR3 is made up of 10 amino acids. Between the trimmed V and J ends, which lost 1 base and 5 bases, there was a span of 3 bases. CDR1 SQVTM and CDR2 ANQGSEA come from the germline V gene. The CDR3 sequence: CSVEGDEQYF. Here the CDR3 DNA reads TGCAGCGTTGAAGGGGACGAGCAGTACTTC.

In this sample, this clonotype turned up a few times. V usage is TRBV20-1 and J usage is TRBJ2-1, with D possibly matching TRBD2 (5 bases). Germline V lookup: CDR1 DFQATT, CDR2 SNEGSKA (reference sequence). With 3 bases removed from V and 4 bases from J, the gap between germline ends came to 7 bases. This CDR3 spans 12 amino acids. CDR3 residues: CSASTGYNEQFF. The CDR3, as DNA: TGCAGTGCTAGCACGGGGTACAATGAGCAGTTCTTC.

This clonotype was detected many times. This chain joins TRBV12-3 or TRBV12-4 and TRBJ1-2; tentatively, D is TRBD1 (5 bases). The V end was cut by 5 bases, the J end by 5 bases, with 12 bases between. The CDR3 runs 13 residues. CDR3 loop: CASSPGTEYGYTF. CDR3 nucleotide sequence: TGTGCCAGCAGTCCAGGGACCGAGTATGGCTACACCTTC.

This clonotype was counted at least ten times. The chain recombines TRBV4-2 with TRBJ2-7, with D perhaps matching TRBD1 or TRBD2 (5 bases each). CDR3 length: 15 residues. V was trimmed by 0 bases and J by 2 bases, leaving 11 bases between them. From germline, CDR1 is LGHNA and CDR2 YNFKEQ. This CDR3 reads CASSQDRDATYEQYF. CDR3 bases: TGTGCCAGCAGCCAAGATAGGGACGCGACCTACGAGCAGTACTTC.

This clonotype was seen only a few times. The chain uses TRBV7-2 and TRBJ2-1; 9 bases fit TRBD1. Germline values: CDR1 SGHTA, CDR2 FQGNSA. J was trimmed by 8 bases and V by 5 bases; bases with no gene match: 13. The CDR3 has 16 residues. The CDR3 region has the DNA TGTGCCAGCAGCCCCCAGGGACAGGGCCCGGTTCATGAGCAGTTCTTC. Encoded protein: CASSPQGQGPVHEQFF.

The CDR3 coding sequence is TGTGCCAGTAGAAGGGGACACCAGTATAGCAATCAGCCCCAGCATTTT. Its protein is CASRRGHQYSNQPQHF. The J gene is TRBJ1-5, the V gene TRBV19, with a tentative D call TRBD1 (6 bases). The CDR3 totals 16 residues. CDR1 is LNHDA and CDR2 is SQIVND in the germline V gene (reference sequence). V lost 6 bases and J lost 0, with 15 bases in between.

This clonotype occurred a few times. The gene calls are TRBV12-3 or TRBV12-4 and TRBJ2-1; possible D gene TRBD2, 6 bases. V was trimmed by 6 bases and J by 2 bases, leaving 14 bases between them. The CDR3 totals 15 residues. CDR3 amino acids: CASRPAGLTYNEQFF. CDR3 in DNA: TGTGCCAGCAGACCAGCGGGCCTTACCTACAATGAGCAGTTCTTC.

This clonotype was seen many times. In nucleotides, the CDR3 is TGTGCCAGCTCACCAGACCTCCTGTACGAGCAGTACTTC. It specifies CASSPDLLYEQYF. V and J are TRBV18 and TRBJ2-7; no clear D. There are 13 residues in the CDR3. The V gene's germline CDR1 is KGHSH and CDR2 LQKENI. V gave up 2 bases and J gave up 4 bases, with 9 bases separating them.

This clonotype was observed many times. The chain uses TRBV6-1 and TRBJ1-2; no definite D call. Germline assignment: CDR1 MNHNS and CDR2 SASEGT. The ends were cut back, 6 bases at V and 3 bases at J, with 20 bases in the middle. CDR3 size: 16 residues. In DNA form, the CDR3 reads TGTGCCAGCAGACCCCTGGAGGGAGGCCTTCACTATGGCTACACCTTC. Its protein is CASRPLEGGLHYGYTF.

This clonotype has only one observation. The chain uses TRBV7-2 and TRBJ2-1; D may be TRBD1 (7 bases). The CDR3 consists of 16 residues. Trimming took off 5 bases at V and 0 bases at J, with 14 bases between the two ends. The V gene's germline CDR1 is SGHTA and CDR2 FQGNSA. The CDR3 sequence: CASSTRQGGSYNEQFF. The CDR3 bases are TGTGCCAGCAGCACTCGACAGGGAGGCTCCTACAATGAGCAGTTCTTC.

This clonotype was observed a handful of times. The chain carries TRBV20-1 and TRBJ2-5; D unresolved. The V end lost 5 bases, the J end lost 5 bases, and 12 bases lay between the germline ends. This CDR3 spans 12 amino acids. Germline V gene lookup returns CDR1 DFQATT and CDR2 SNEGSKA (reference sequence). The DNA of the CDR3 is TGCAGTGCTGCCCCCCCGGGTGAGACCCAGTACTTC. This sequence encodes CSAAPPGETQYF.

This clonotype has just a few counts. The chain recombines TRBV27 with TRBJ1-6, with D hard to call. The CDR3 is 16 residues long. Trimming left V 1 base short and J 0 bases short, with 7 bases between. Germline values: CDR1 MNHEY, CDR2 SMNVEV (reference sequence). The CDR3 DNA reads TGTGCCAGCAGTTTATTGCTGAGCTCCTATAATTCACCCCTCCACTTT. It yields the protein CASSLLLSSYNSPLHF.

This clonotype was counted a few times. J is TRBJ2-7 and V is TRBV7-2; 13 bases are shared with TRBD2. Germline trimming cut 1 base from V and 8 bases from J; bases unmatched to any gene: 5. Germline V gives CDR1 SGHTA, CDR2 FQGNSA. CDR3 length equals 15 residues. The CDR3 region has the DNA TGTGCCAGCAGCTTAGAACCGGGACTAGCGGGAAAGCAGTACTTC. It specifies CASSLEPGLAGKQYF.

This clonotype was found a few times. The chain uses TRBV10-3 and TRBJ2-5; D call uncertain. This CDR3 comprises 15 residues. Germline assignment: CDR1 ENHRY and CDR2 SYGVKD. The germline V and J ends were trimmed by 5 bases and 1 base, with 14 bases remaining between them. In DNA, the CDR3 is TGTGCCATCAGTAGCCTCAGTCGTCCCCAAGAGACCCAGTACTTC. Protein sequence: CAISSLSRPQETQYF.